There are a few counts of the clone carrying this TCR beta chain. What it binds is unknown. The data originate from a study of T-cell reconstitution after alpha-beta-depleted transplantation in children. Study-wide results and caveats: At day 60, the high TCRbeta diversity found in some patients originated from recipient T cells and thymic progenitors that had survived. Several hundred expanded graft clones reportedly were the source of alpha-beta T cells about two months after transplant. One year post-transplant, T-cell counts and diversity were largely derived from T cells produced anew.

Unique molecular identifiers featured in how the TCRbeta library was prepared. TCRdb analysed the PCR reads with MiXCR anew, one entry per CDR3 protein. The table has hundreds of thousands of distinct CDR3 sequences, approximately 17% seen once; the top ten hold approximately 40%. CDR1 MDHEN and CDR2 SYDVKM come from the germline V gene. V lost 9 bases, J lost 2 bases, and 2 bases stayed unmatched. The length of the CDR3 is 13 residues. The chain recombines TRBV28 with TRBJ2-3; 10 bases fit TRBD2. The receptor comes from a male patient aged 2-15 years who had a stem cell transplant for acute lymphoblastic leukemia, so the T cells may come from the graft donor. The starting material was PBMCs, mostly from graft donor cells, obtained 360 days after TCRalphabeta/CD19-depleted stem cell transplant. The CDR3 coding sequence is TGTGCCAGTAGCGGGGGGTCCACAGATACGCAGTATTTT. Translation gives CASSGGSTDTQYF.